A selection of T cell receptor beta chains follows, all from one sample in a study of CD8 T cells in ankylosing spondylitis. TCRdb independently ran MiXCR on the 5' RACE reads; one entry per CDR3 protein. The sample holds fewer than 130,000 distinct CDR3 sequences, around 24% seen once. Input material: synovial fluid, either unsorted or a sorted T cell fraction (not recorded which). These receptors were obtained from a male donor with ankylosing spondylitis. Each CDR3 is given without its conserved first and last residue. The D gene is left open where the match is weak. Not every row has a clone size; where given, it reads once, few, many or a size class.

V gene	J gene	D gene	clone size	CDR3 length	CDR3 protein
TRBV15	TRBJ1-2	NA	NA	10	ATSRDGYGYT
TRBV20-1	TRBJ1-1	NA	NA	12	SAIRLGGNTEAF
TRBV20-1	TRBJ2-3	NA	NA	13	SAREERGGADTQY
TRBV6-1	TRBJ1-2	TRBD1	NA	13	ASSDTSDRVNGYT
TRBV11-3	TRBJ2-1	TRBD1	NA	12	ASSSKGQFHEQF
TRBV29-1	TRBJ2-3	NA	once	16	SVKQYPGQVGGTDTQY
TRBV20-1	TRBJ1-2	NA	NA	12	SARARLSSEGYT
TRBV7-2	TRBJ2-3	NA	NA	13	ASSVEARETDTQY
TRBV19	TRBJ1-2	NA	NA	13	ASSTPGVGYYGYT
TRBV18	TRBJ2-1	NA	many	12	ASSGLTVNNEQF
TRBV12-3/TRBV12-4	TRBJ2-1	NA	NA	11	ASSPGTANEQF
TRBV19	TRBJ1-6	TRBD1	NA	13	ASSIRTGDNSPLH
TRBV15	TRBJ2-1	NA	NA	12	ATSRGDPTIEQF
TRBV20-1	TRBJ2-1	NA	many	13	SARRVGGNYNEQF
TRBV5-6	TRBJ2-5	TRBD1	NA	14	ASSPNSGTGEETQY
TRBV20-1	TRBJ2-7	NA	few	10	SVGGHSYEQY
TRBV19	TRBJ2-2	NA	many	12	ASSIGQVVGELF
TRBV4-2	TRBJ1-1	NA	few	12	ASSQDLGFTEAF
TRBV20-1	TRBJ2-2	NA	NA	12	SALADPNTGELF
TRBV5-1	TRBJ2-1	NA	many	13	ASSLKLRGYNEQF
TRBV2	TRBJ2-3	NA	NA	14	ASSEGRLPRTDTQY
TRBV19	TRBJ2-3	TRBD2	NA	13	ASSPEAGYTDTQY
TRBV2	TRBJ1-1	NA	many	9	ASSGEAEAF
TRBV20-1	TRBJ2-3	TRBD2	NA	13	SVKLGLAIPDTQY
TRBV4-1	TRBJ2-3	NA	NA	11	ASSQEGTGTQY
TRBV7-2	TRBJ2-5	TRBD1	NA	13	ASSPRGQGAETQY
TRBV20-1	TRBJ2-7	TRBD2	NA	14	SARSTASGASYKQY
TRBV7-2	TRBJ2-2	TRBD2	many	14	ASSLVAGPNTGELF
TRBV20-1	TRBJ2-7	NA	few	13	SPRFGQRVKREQY
TRBV12-3/TRBV12-4	TRBJ2-1	TRBD1	NA	10	ASSPRQGASF
TRBV5-1	TRBJ2-1	NA	many	13	ASSPDGPAYNEQF
TRBV18	TRBJ2-7	NA	few	12	ASSPSTGSYEQY
TRBV20-1	TRBJ2-3	TRBD2	NA	13	SASASGIGTDTQY
TRBV6-1	TRBJ2-5	TRBD1	few	14	ASSRTGGERRETQY
TRBV27	TRBJ2-1	NA	many	8	ASTVDEQF
TRBV20-1	TRBJ2-1	NA	few	11	SASKGDYNEQF
TRBV7-9	TRBJ2-5	NA	few	12	ASSFTLTVTTQY
TRBV12-3/TRBV12-4	TRBJ2-5	NA	NA	12	ASSPGHPQETQY
TRBV29-1	TRBJ1-2	TRBD1	few	11	SVSSDRGPSYT
TRBV6-2/TRBV6-3	TRBJ1-2	NA	many	11	ANKLEGSYGYT
TRBV18	TRBJ2-7	TRBD2	NA	14	ASSFAGLAGGYEQY
TRBV7-2	TRBJ2-3	NA	NA	14	ASSLAAYPGTDTQY
TRBV11-2	TRBJ2-7	NA	NA	13	ASSLDPQGIYEQY
TRBV4-1	TRBJ1-3	NA	NA	14	ASSQSLGASGNTIY
TRBV20-1	TRBJ2-1	NA	NA	12	SARFSSGYNEQF
TRBV5-1	TRBJ1-5	NA	few	11	ASSLEGWQPQH
TRBV10-2	TRBJ2-7	NA	many	8	ASSEYEQY
TRBV7-8	TRBJ2-1	TRBD2	NA	13	ASSFFSGSYNEQF
TRBV6-5	TRBJ2-1	NA	NA	10	ATTNPWDEQF
TRBV12-3/TRBV12-4	TRBJ2-1	NA	NA	14	ATTSPPSQAINEQF
TRBV11-3	TRBJ1-5	NA	many	13	ASSFRGFSNQPQH
TRBV20-1	TRBJ2-3	TRBD2	few	13	SAILLAGNADTQY
TRBV6-5	TRBJ1-4	NA	few	14	ASSYSIRATNEKLF
TRBV7-8	TRBJ2-2	TRBD1	NA	15	ASSLADRGRWTGELF
TRBV11-2	TRBJ2-2	TRBD2	many	17	ASSVVGTSGSPNTGELF
TRBV7-8	TRBJ2-1	TRBD2	NA	14	ASSLGEGNGYNEQF
TRBV24-1	TRBJ2-2	NA	NA	13	ATQEVRYAGGELF
TRBV5-1	TRBJ2-2	NA	NA	12	ASSPDSNTGELF
TRBV29-1	TRBJ1-1	NA	many	10	SSEGMNTEAF
TRBV20-1	TRBJ2-5	NA	NA	14	SARGGLQRVQETQY